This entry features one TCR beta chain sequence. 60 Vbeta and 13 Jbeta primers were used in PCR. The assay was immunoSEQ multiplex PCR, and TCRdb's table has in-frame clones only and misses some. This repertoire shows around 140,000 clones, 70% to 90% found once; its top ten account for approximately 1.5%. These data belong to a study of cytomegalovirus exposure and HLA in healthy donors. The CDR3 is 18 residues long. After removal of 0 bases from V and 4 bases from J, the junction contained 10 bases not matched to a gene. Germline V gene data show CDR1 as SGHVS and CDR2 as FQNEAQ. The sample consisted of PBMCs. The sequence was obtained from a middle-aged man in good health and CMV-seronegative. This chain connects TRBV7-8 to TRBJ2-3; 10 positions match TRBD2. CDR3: CASSLARPSGRRADTQYF. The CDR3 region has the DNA TGTGCCAGCAGCTTAGCGAGGCCTAGCGGGAGAAGGGCAGATACGCAGTATTTT.